This T cell receptor (beta chain) originates from a study of OX40 agonist ivuxolimab in advanced cancers. Background on the study: Clinicians treated patients with ivuxolimab, an agonistic anti-OX40 (CD134) antibody.

V lost 2 bases and J 5 bases, leaving 9 bases between the germline ends. This CDR3 is built from 13 residues. Germline V CDR1 and CDR2: MDHEN, SYDVKM. Measured with immunoSEQ multiplex PCR; TCRdb has only the in-frame clones, and not every one. The data show 30,000 to 40,000 clones, over 80% seen once. Sequenced material: CD4+ or CD8+ T cells sorted from blood, taken in a trial of the OX40 agonist ivuxolimab. This sequence was found in an adult with an advanced solid tumor such as melanoma, head and neck, liver or kidney cancer. V and J are TRBV28 and TRBJ1-1, with a tentative D call TRBD1 (6 bases). CDR3 sequence: CASSLDQGTEAFF. DNA for the CDR3: TGTGCCAGCAGTTTAGATCAGGGGACTGAAGCTTTCTTT.